The 27 T cell receptor beta chains below all came from one sample that was sequenced in a study of blood T cell repertoires in COVID-19. Libraries were prepared by immunoSEQ multiplex PCR; TCRdb keeps only in-frame clonotypes and omits some of them. Of more than 50,000 clones in the sample, 80% to 85% were seen once. The specimen sequenced was peripheral blood. The source of these receptors is a human donor in a cohort sampled during active COVID-19.

The gene calls are TRBV3-1 (or the pseudogene TRBV3-2) and TRBJ2-1; tentative D call: TRBD2 (5 bases). V lost 2 bases, J lost 6 bases, and 11 bases lay in between. CDR1 and CDR2 (germline): LGHDT, YNNKEL (reference sequence). The CDR3 is made up of 14 amino acids. This CDR3 is CASSQWTGSNEQFF. The DNA for the CDR3 is TGTGCCAGCAGCCAATGGACTGGAAGCAATGAGCAGTTCTTC.

The gene calls are TRBV5-4 and TRBJ2-3; D call uncertain. V was trimmed by 1 base and J by 4 bases, leaving 4 bases between them. This CDR3 region has 12 residues. CDR1 is SGHNT and CDR2 is YYREEE in the germline V gene (reference sequence). Written as DNA, the CDR3 is TGTGCCAGCAGCTTGTGGCCAGATACGCAGTATTTT. Amino acids: CASSLWPDTQYF.

The chain is built from TRBV19 and TRBJ1-4; 7 bases match TRBD1. CDR3 length: 13 amino acids. Germline CDR1 is LNHDA and CDR2 is SQIVND (reference sequence). The junction had 6 bases not matched to a gene; V was cut back by 6 bases and J by 8 bases. The CDR3 reads CASSGQEVEKLFF. In DNA form, the CDR3 reads TGTGCCAGTAGCGGACAGGAGGTGGAAAAACTGTTTTTT.

This sequence joins TRBV15 and TRBJ1-5; 9 nucleotides align to TRBD1. From germline, CDR1 is LNHNV and CDR2 YYDKDF (reference sequence). The length of the CDR3 is 18 residues. Trimming took 3 bases from V and 5 from J; bases not matched to a gene: 14. In DNA form, the CDR3 reads TGTGCCACCAGCAGGACCTTCAGCGGGACAGGGCGCGATCAGCCCCAGCATTTT. Protein sequence: CATSRTFSGTGRDQPQHF.

The chain links TRBV6-5 to TRBJ2-4, with D unresolved. The CDR3 loop spans 11 amino acids. The germline V gene has CDR1 MNHEY and CDR2 SVGAGI. The ends were cut back, 2 bases at V and 9 bases at J, with 5 bases in the middle. The CDR3 sequence: CASSYLGIQYF. In DNA, the CDR3 is TGTGCCAGCAGTTACCTCGGCATTCAGTACTTC.

The gene calls are TRBV19 and TRBJ1-1; D remains unclear. In germline, CDR1 is LNHDA, CDR2 SQIVND (reference sequence). The CDR3 is 12 amino acids. Trimming took 4 bases from V and 0 from J, leaving 3 bases between them. The CDR3 region has the DNA TGTGCCAGTAGTACCGTGAACACTGAAGCTTTCTTT. Translating gives CASSTVNTEAFF.

This rearrangement joins TRBV6-6 to TRBJ2-2; no clear D gene. The germline V gene has CDR1 MNHNY and CDR2 SVGAGI (reference sequence). The CDR3 contains 16 residues. The V end lost 7 bases, the J end lost 1 base, and 16 bases lay between the germline ends. This CDR3 is CASNDGYRLNTGELFF. The CDR3, as DNA: TGTGCCAGCAATGACGGTTATAGACTGAACACCGGGGAGCTGTTTTTT.

The chain has TRBV7-8 and TRBJ2-7, with TRBD1 identical over 10 bases. The CDR3 extends over 15 amino acids. Losses at the gene ends were 2 bases for V and 4 bases for J; bases not matched to a gene: 5. The germline V gene encodes CDR1 SGHVS and CDR2 FQNEAQ. As DNA, the CDR3 is TGTGCCAGCAGCTTATCGACAGGGGGCGGGTACGAGCAGTACGTC. Translating it yields CASSLSTGGGYEQYV.

The V call is TRBV4-2, the J call TRBJ2-3; TRBD2 matches 12 bases. This CDR3 is 16 amino acids long. V lost 2 bases and J lost 5; bases outside the gene matches: 5. CDR1 is LGHNA and CDR2 is YNFKEQ in the germline V gene. The DNA of the CDR3 is TGTGCCAGCAGCCAACCTAGCGGGGGGGGGAGAGATACGCAGTATTTT. It is translated as CASSQPSGGGRDTQYF.

The chain combines TRBV18 with TRBJ1-5; a weak D match, TRBD1 (5 bases). The CDR3 is made up of 16 amino acids. Germline CDR1 and CDR2: KGHSH and LQKENI. With 0 bases removed from V and 3 bases from J, the gap between germline ends came to 12 bases. CDR3 sequence: CASSPPGGGYNQPQHF. In DNA, the CDR3 is TGTGCCAGCTCACCACCCGGGGGAGGGTACAATCAGCCCCAGCATTTT.

The chain has TRBV19 and TRBJ1-6, with D unclear. The CDR3 length is 13 residues. Per germline, CDR1 LNHDA and CDR2 SQIVND (reference sequence). V lost 5 bases and J lost 10, with 12 bases in between. As DNA, the CDR3 is TGTGCCAGTAGTTTTTTGGGAGAGTCACCCCTCCACTTT. This codes for CASSFLGESPLHF.

V and J are TRBV2 and TRBJ2-7, with 9 bases identical to TRBD1. The CDR3 is 13 residues long. Germline V gene sequence: CDR1 SNHLY, CDR2 FYNNEI. Trimming took 9 bases from V and 1 from J; bases not matched to a gene: 4. Here the CDR3 reads CARGGQGSYEQYF. CDR3 nucleotide sequence: TGTGCCAGGGGGGGACAGGGTTCCTACGAGCAGTACTTC.

The chain employs TRBV7-6 and TRBJ1-2, with D possibly TRBD1 on 6 matching bases. This CDR3 contains 17 residues. From germline, CDR1 is SGHVS and CDR2 FNYEAQ. Trimming pared 4 bases from V and 3 bases from J, leaving 21 bases between. The CDR3 is CASSSLRLKQGDYGYTF. DNA of the CDR3: TGTGCCAGCAGCTCGCTAAGACTAAAACAGGGCGACTATGGCTACACCTTC.

This clone showed up just once. The J gene is TRBJ2-1, the V gene TRBV7-9; TRBD1 aligns across 8 bases. This CDR3 spans 16 amino acids. Looked up from germline, CDR1 is SEHNR and CDR2 is FQNEAQ (reference sequence). Losses at the gene ends were 4 bases for V and 3 bases for J; bases not matched to a gene: 8. The CDR3 sequence is CASSSGTGGGYNEQFF. The CDR3 DNA reads as TGTGCCAGCAGCTCTGGAACAGGGGGTGGCTACAATGAGCAGTTCTTC.

This CDR3 reads CASSERGQGVSEQYF. The CDR3 region has the DNA TGTGCCAGCAGCGAACGGGGACAGGGGGTGAGCGAGCAGTACTTC. This rearrangement joins TRBV5-6 to TRBJ2-7; 11 nucleotides align to TRBD1. The CDR3 is 15 residues long. Germline V CDR1 and CDR2: SGHDT, YYEEEE. V shed 4 bases, J shed 6 bases, and the junction held 9 bases outside the gene matches.

The chain joins TRBV6-1 to TRBJ2-1; perhaps TRBD1 as D (5 bases). Per germline, CDR1 MNHNS and CDR2 SASEGT. Trimming took off 0 bases at V and 9 bases at J, with 18 bases between the two ends. The CDR3 length is 16 residues. The CDR3 coding sequence is TGTGCCAGCAGTGAAGCGCTTCAGGGTAGTCGTAGTGAGCAGTTCTTC. This translates into CASSEALQGSRSEQFF.

This chain links TRBV5-1 with TRBJ2-2; perhaps TRBD1 as D (6 bases). In germline, CDR1 is SGHRS, CDR2 YFSETQ. This CDR3 spans 14 amino acids. V dropped 4 bases and J dropped 6 bases, with 13 bases sitting between them. This CDR3 reads CASSPKRQAGELFF. In DNA, the CDR3 is TGCGCCAGCAGCCCAAAACGACAGGCCGGGGAGCTGTTTTTT.

This chain connects TRBV3-1 (or the pseudogene TRBV3-2) to TRBJ2-2, with a tentative D call TRBD1 (5 bases). The germline V gene encodes CDR1 LGHDT and CDR2 YNNKEL (reference sequence). Trimming took 4 bases from V and 5 from J, leaving 8 bases between them. There are 13 residues in the CDR3. CDR3 sequence (DNA): TGTGCCAGCAGCCCCAGGGTTACCGGGGAGCTGTTTTTT. The encoded protein is CASSPRVTGELFF.

The rearrangement joins TRBV3-1 (or the pseudogene TRBV3-2) to TRBJ2-2; tentatively, D is TRBD2 (6 bases). This CDR3 comprises 16 residues. Trimming took off 1 base at V and 4 bases at J, with 13 bases between the two ends. CDR1 is LGHDT, CDR2 YNNKEL, per germline (reference sequence). The CDR3 loop is CASSQARRGSTGELFF. The CDR3 region has the DNA TGTGCCAGCAGCCAAGCCCGGCGGGGATCCACCGGGGAGCTGTTTTTT.

The chain has TRBV5-6 and TRBJ1-4; a possible D gene is TRBD1 (5 bases). Trimming pared 4 bases from V and 8 bases from J, leaving 15 bases between. This CDR3 has 14 amino acids. Germline V gene data show CDR1 as SGHDT and CDR2 as YYEEEE. CDR3 sequence: CASSPGLGREKLFF. DNA of the CDR3: TGTGCCAGCAGCCCCGGCCTGGGGCGGGAAAAACTGTTTTTT.

V usage is TRBV24-1 and J usage is TRBJ1-2, with D perhaps matching TRBD1 (5 bases). Trimming cost V 3 bases and J 8 bases, with 12 bases left between them. The CDR3 totals 13 residues. Looked up from germline, CDR1 is KGHDR and CDR2 is SFDVKD. The CDR3 protein is CATSDRGSGGYTF. As DNA, the CDR3 is TGTGCCACCAGTGATAGGGGCTCCGGGGGCTACACCTTC.

In DNA, the CDR3 is TGTGCCAGCATGCCGGACAGGGCTGGTAATCAGCCCCAGCATTTT. Its protein is CASMPDRAGNQPQHF. This chain joins TRBV6-5 and TRBJ1-5; TRBD1 matches at 8 bases. Germline CDR1 reads MNHEY; CDR2 reads SVGAGI. The CDR3 contains 15 residues. V shed 7 bases, J shed 4 bases, and the junction held 9 bases outside the gene matches.

This chain uses TRBV20-1 with TRBJ2-3; 11 positions match TRBD1. Unmatched junction bases numbered 6, after V lost 3 bases and J lost 4 bases. Germline lookup yields CDR1 DFQATT and CDR2 SNEGSKA (reference sequence). The CDR3 runs 15 residues. The CDR3 DNA follows: TGCAGTGCTAGTAGGGGACAGGGGGTGGCAGATACGCAGTATTTT. This codes for CSASRGQGVADTQYF.

V and J are TRBV11-3 and TRBJ2-7, with a possible D match to TRBD1 (6 bases). The CDR3 has 14 amino acids. V lost 1 base and J 2 bases, leaving 9 bases between the germline ends. The germline gives CDR1 SGHNT, CDR2 YENEEA. The CDR3 reads CASSLGQVPYEQYF. The CDR3 DNA reads TGTGCCAGCAGCTTAGGACAGGTACCCTACGAGCAGTACTTC.

The chain has TRBV6-5 and TRBJ1-3; tentatively, D is TRBD1 (6 bases). The length of the CDR3 is 14 residues. Trimming removed 4 bases from V and 2 bases from J, with 9 bases in between. Germline V gene sequence: CDR1 MNHEY, CDR2 SVGAGI. Here the CDR3 reads CASSFRGTGNTIYF. The CDR3 coding sequence is TGTGCCAGCAGTTTCAGGGGTACTGGAAACACCATATATTTT.

The rearrangement uses TRBV5-1 and TRBJ2-3; 11 nucleotides line up with TRBD1. The CDR3 loop spans 18 amino acids. V was clipped by 3 bases and J by 1 base; unmatched bases: 10. Germline CDR1 is SGHRS and CDR2 is YFSETQ. The CDR3 DNA follows: TGCGCCAGCAGCTCCCGACGGGACAGGGGGATTCGCACAGATACGCAGTATTTT. It is translated as CASSSRRDRGIRTDTQYF.

This chain uses TRBV5-1 with TRBJ2-7, with D perhaps TRBD2 (7 bases). Trimming removed 0 bases at V and 2 bases at J, with 12 bases between. This CDR3 has 15 residues. Germline assignment: CDR1 SGHRS and CDR2 YFSETQ. The CDR3 spells CASSLGGGEAYEQYV. The DNA of the CDR3 is TGCGCCAGCAGCTTGGGGGGGGGCGAGGCCTACGAGCAGTACGTC.